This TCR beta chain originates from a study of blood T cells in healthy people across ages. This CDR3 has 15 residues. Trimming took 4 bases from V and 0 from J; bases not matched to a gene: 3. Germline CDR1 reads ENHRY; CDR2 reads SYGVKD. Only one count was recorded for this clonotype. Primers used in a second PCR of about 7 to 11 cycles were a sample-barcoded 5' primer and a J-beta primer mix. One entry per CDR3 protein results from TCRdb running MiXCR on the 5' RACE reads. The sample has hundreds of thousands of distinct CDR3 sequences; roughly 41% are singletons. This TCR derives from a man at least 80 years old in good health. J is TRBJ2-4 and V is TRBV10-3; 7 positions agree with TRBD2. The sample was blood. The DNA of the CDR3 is TGTGCCATCAGTGTGGGGGGGGGAGCCAAAAACATTCAGTACTTC. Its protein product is CAISVGGGAKNIQYF.